These T cell receptor beta chains were read from a single sample in a study of cytomegalovirus exposure and HLA in healthy donors. Assay: immunoSEQ multiplex PCR; the TCRdb copy retains only in-frame clones and omits some. Counted here are roughly 100,000 clones, approximately 14% occurring once; the ten biggest clones make up over 0.8%. Sequencing was performed on PBMCs. The receptors shown here come from a female donor in good health and CMV-seronegative. CDR3s include the opening cysteine and the closing phenylalanine or tryptophan. A D gene is named only where the DNA matches it firmly. Clone size, where shown, is once, few, many, or a class for clones that have expanded.

TGTGCCAGCAGCCCCAGGACAGGCTTGGGCATTCAGTACTTC	CASSPRTGLGIQYF	TRBV7-8	14	TRBD1	NA	TRBJ2-4
TGTGCCAGCAGCTTAGGTAGTCAGCGAAGCAATCAGCCCCAGCATTTT	CASSLGSQRSNQPQHF	TRBV7-2	16	NA	few	TRBJ1-5
TGCGCCAGCAGCGCGCAACGAACTAGCGGGGGGGCCACCGGGGAGCTGTTTTTT	CASSAQRTSGGATGELFF	TRBV4-3	18	TRBD2	few	TRBJ2-2
TGTGCCAGCAGCTTAAAGCTAGCGGGAGTTGTAGCAGATACGCAGTATTTT	CASSLKLAGVVADTQYF	TRBV7-6	17	TRBD2	few	TRBJ2-3
TGTGCCAGTAGTACGACTGGGGCCGCGACCTACGAGCAGTACTTC	CASSTTGAATYEQYF	TRBV19	15	NA	NA	TRBJ2-7
TGTGCCAGCAGCCCGCCGGGGATACTCTACAATGAGCAGTTCTTC	CASSPPGILYNEQFF	TRBV7-9	15	NA	NA	TRBJ2-1
TGTGCCAGCAGCTTAGATCGTCGAGGTCTTTCTTTCTTT	CASSLDRRGLSFF	TRBV11-2	13	NA	NA	TRBJ1-1
TGTGCCAGCAGTGACGTGGCTAGTTCCTACAATGAGCAGTTCTTC	CASSDVASSYNEQFF	TRBV6-4	15	NA	NA	TRBJ2-1
TGCGCCAGCAGGATGGACAGGGGGTTCTCCTACGAGCAGTACTTC	CASRMDRGFSYEQYF	TRBV5-1	15	TRBD1	NA	TRBJ2-7
TGTGCCAGCAGTGAACGACAGGGGAGCTCCTACGAGCAGTACTTC	CASSERQGSSYEQYF	TRBV25-1	15	TRBD1	few	TRBJ2-7
TGTGCCAGCACCGTAACTCGGGAACCGACTTTTTACGAGCAGTACTTC	CASTVTREPTFYEQYF	TRBV5-6	16	NA	NA	TRBJ2-7
TGTGCCATCAGGGGTCAGGGTGGAGACGAAAAACTGTTTTTT	CAIRGQGGDEKLFF	TRBV10-3	14	NA	NA	TRBJ1-4
TGTGCCTGGAGTGTACCCCGGACATATCAAGAGACCCAGTACTTC	CAWSVPRTYQETQYF	TRBV30	15	NA	few	TRBJ2-5
TGTGCCAGCACGGACATCCGCACTGAAGCTTTCTTT	CASTDIRTEAFF	TRBV25-1	12	NA	few	TRBJ1-1